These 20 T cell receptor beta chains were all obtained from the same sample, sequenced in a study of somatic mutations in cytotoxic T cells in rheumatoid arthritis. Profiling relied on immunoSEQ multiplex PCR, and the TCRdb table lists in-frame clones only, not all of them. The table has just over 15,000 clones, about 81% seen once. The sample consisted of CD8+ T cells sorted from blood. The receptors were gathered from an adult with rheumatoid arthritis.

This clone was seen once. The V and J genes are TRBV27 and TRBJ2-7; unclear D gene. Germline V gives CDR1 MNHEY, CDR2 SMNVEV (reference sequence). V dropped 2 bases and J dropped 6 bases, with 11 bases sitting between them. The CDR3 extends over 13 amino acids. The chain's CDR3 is CASSLVPSAEQYF. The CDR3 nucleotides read TGTGCCAGCAGTTTAGTCCCGTCTGCCGAGCAGTACTTC.

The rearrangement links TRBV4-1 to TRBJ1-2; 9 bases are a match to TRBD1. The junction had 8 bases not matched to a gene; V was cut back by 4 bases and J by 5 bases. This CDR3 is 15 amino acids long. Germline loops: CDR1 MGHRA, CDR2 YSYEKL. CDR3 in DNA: TGCGCCAGCAGCCTGGACAGGGGAGAAGGTTATGGCTACACCTTC. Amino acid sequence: CASSLDRGEGYGYTF.

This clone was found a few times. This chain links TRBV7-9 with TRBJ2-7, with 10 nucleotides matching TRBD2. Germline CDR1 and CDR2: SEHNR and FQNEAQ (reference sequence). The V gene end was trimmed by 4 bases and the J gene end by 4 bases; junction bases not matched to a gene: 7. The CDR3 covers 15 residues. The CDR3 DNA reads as TGTGCCAGCAGCTCACAGCGGGAGGGCCTGTACGAGCAGTACTTC. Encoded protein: CASSSQREGLYEQYF.

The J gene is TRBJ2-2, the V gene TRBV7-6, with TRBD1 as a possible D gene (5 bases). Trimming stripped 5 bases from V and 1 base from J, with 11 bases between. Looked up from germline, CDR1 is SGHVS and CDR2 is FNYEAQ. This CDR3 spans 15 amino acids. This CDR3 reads CASSPRRENTGELFF. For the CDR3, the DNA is TGTGCCAGCAGCCCCCGCAGGGAGAACACCGGGGAGCTGTTTTTT.

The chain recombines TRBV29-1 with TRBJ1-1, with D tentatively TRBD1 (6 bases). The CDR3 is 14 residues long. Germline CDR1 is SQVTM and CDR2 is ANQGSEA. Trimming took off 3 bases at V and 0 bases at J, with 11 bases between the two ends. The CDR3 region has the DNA TGCAGCGTTGACGGCAGGGGACTGAACACTGAAGCTTTCTTT. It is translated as CSVDGRGLNTEAFF.

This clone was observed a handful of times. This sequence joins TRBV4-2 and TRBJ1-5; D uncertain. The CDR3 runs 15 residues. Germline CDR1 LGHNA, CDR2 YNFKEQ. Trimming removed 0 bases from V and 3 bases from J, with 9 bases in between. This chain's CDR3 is CASSQDVGVNQPQHF. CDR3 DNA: TGTGCCAGCAGCCAAGACGTCGGGGTCAATCAGCCCCAGCATTTT.

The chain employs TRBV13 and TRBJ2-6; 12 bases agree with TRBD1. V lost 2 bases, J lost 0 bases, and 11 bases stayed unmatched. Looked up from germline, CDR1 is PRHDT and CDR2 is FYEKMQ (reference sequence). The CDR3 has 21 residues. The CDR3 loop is CASSLNNVGQGARSGANVLTF. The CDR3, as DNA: TGTGCCAGCAGCTTAAATAATGTGGGACAGGGGGCCCGCTCTGGGGCCAACGTCCTGACTTTC.

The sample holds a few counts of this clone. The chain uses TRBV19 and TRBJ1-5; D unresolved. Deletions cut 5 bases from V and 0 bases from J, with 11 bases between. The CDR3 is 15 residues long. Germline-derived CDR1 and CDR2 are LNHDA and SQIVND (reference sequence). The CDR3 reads CASSLGRYSNQPQHF. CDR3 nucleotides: TGTGCCAGTAGTTTGGGGAGATATAGCAATCAGCCCCAGCATTTT.

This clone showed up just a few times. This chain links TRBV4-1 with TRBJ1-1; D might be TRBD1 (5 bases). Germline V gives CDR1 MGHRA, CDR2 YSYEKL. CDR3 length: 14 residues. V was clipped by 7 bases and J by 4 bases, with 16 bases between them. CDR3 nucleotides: TGCGCCAGCAAGGTTCTGGTCGGGGGCACTGAAGCTTTCTTT. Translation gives CASKVLVGGTEAFF.

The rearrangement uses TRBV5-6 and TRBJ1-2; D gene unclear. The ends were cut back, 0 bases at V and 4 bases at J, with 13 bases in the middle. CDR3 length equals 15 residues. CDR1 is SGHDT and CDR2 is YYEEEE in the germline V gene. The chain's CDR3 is CASSLEGGIAYGYTF. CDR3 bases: TGTGCCAGCAGCTTGGAGGGTGGCATCGCCTATGGCTACACCTTC.

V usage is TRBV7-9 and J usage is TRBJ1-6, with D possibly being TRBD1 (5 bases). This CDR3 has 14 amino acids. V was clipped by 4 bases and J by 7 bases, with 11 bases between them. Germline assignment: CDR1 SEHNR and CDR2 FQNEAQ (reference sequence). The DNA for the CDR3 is TGTGCCAGCAGCTCATTACAGGAGAATTCACCCCTCCACTTT. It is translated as CASSSLQENSPLHF.

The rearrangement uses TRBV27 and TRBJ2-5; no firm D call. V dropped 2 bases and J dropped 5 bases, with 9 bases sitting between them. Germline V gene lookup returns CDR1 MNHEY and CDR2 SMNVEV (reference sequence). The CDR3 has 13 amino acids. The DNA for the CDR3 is TGTGCCAGCAGTTTAAATTTCTTGGAGACCCAGTACTTC. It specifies CASSLNFLETQYF.

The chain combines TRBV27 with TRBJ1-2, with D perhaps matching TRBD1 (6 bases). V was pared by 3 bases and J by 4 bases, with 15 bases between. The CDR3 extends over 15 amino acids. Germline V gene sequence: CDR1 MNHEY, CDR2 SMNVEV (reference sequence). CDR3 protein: CASSLGHSSSYGYTF. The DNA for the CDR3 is TGTGCCAGCAGTTTGGGACACTCCAGTTCCTATGGCTACACCTTC.

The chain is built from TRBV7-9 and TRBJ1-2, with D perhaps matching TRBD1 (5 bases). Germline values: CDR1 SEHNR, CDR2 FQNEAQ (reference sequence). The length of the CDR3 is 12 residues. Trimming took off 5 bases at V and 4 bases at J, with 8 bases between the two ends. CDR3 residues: CASSQGTYGYTF. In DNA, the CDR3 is TGTGCCAGCAGCCAAGGGACCTATGGCTACACCTTC.

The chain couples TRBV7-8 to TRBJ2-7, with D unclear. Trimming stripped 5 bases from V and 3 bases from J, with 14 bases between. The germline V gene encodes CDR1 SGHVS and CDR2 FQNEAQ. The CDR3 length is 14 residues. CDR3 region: CASSHIPRIYEQYF. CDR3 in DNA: TGTGCCAGCAGCCACATTCCCCGGATCTACGAGCAGTACTTC.

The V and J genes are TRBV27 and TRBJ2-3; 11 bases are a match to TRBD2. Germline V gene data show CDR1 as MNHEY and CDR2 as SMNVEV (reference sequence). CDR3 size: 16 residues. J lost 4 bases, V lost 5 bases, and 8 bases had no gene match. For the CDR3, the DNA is TGTGCCAGCAGTCCCCAACTAGCGGGGGTTGCAGATACGCAGTATTTT. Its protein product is CASSPQLAGVADTQYF.

The CDR3 bases are TGTGCCAGCAGTGGGATTAGCGGGGGGGAAGGTTTGAATGAGCAGTTCTTC. Residues: CASSGISGGEGLNEQFF. V gene TRBV2 combines with J gene TRBJ2-1, with TRBD2 identical over 11 bases. V shed 4 bases, J shed 7 bases, and the junction held 12 bases outside the gene matches. This CDR3 spans 17 amino acids. Germline loops: CDR1 SNHLY, CDR2 FYNNEI. Filled out from reference TRBV2 and TRBJ2-1, the complete variable domain reads EPEVTQTPSHQVTQMGQEVILRCVPISNHLYFYWYRQILGQKVEFLVSFYNNEISEKSEIFDDQFSVERPDGSNFTLKIRSTKLEDSAMYFCASSGISGGEGLNEQFFGPGTRLTVL.

The CDR3 bases are TGTGCCACCAGCGGACGGTCGGGGGCGAAAGATACGCAGTATTTT. Its translation: CATSGRSGAKDTQYF. This chain connects TRBV15 to TRBJ2-3, with D perhaps matching TRBD1 or TRBD2 (6 bases each). The CDR3 contains 15 residues. The germline gives CDR1 LNHNV, CDR2 YYDKDF (reference sequence). V dropped 5 bases and J dropped 5 bases, with 17 bases sitting between them. Combining the CDR3 with reference TRBV15 and TRBJ2-3 gives the whole variable domain DAMVIQNPRYQVTQFGKPVTLSCSQTLNHNVMYWYQQKSSQAPKLLFHYYDKDFNNEADTPDNFQSRRPNTSFCFLDIRSPGLGDTAMYLCATSGRSGAKDTQYFGPGTRLTVL.

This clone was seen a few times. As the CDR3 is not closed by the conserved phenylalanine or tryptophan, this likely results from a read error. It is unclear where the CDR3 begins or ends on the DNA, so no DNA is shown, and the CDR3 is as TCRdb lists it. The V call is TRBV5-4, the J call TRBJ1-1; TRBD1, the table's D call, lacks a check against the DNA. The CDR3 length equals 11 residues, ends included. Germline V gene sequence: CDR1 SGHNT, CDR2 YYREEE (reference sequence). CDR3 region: CASSLGGQIGI.

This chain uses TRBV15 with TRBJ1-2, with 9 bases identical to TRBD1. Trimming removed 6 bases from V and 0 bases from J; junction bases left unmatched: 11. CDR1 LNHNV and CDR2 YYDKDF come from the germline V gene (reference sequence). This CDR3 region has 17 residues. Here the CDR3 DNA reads TGTGCCACCAGAGGACCGGGGGGACAGGGATCTAACTATGGCTACACCTTC. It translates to CATRGPGGQGSNYGYTF.